This T cell receptor (beta chain) derives from a study of T-cell memory formation after mild COVID-19. The overall study: TCR clusters showed largely donor specificity.

Points from the study as a whole: Clones that contracted clustered mainly in CM and EM if CD4+ and in EMRA if CD8+. Contracting clones from day 15 to 85 showed balanced CD4/CD8; later expanders favored CD4+.

Constant-segment primers were used for 5'RACE, and the resulting TCR alpha and TCR beta cDNA libraries carried sample barcodes and UMIs. One entry per CDR3 protein, called by TCRdb with MiXCR from the 5' RACE reads. The table records over 55,000 distinct CDR3 sequences, roughly an eighth of them present only once. There are 15 residues in the CDR3. The germline V gene encodes CDR1 SGHRS and CDR2 YFSETQ. With 2 bases clipped from V and 4 bases from J, the junction kept 7 bases outside the gene matches. This clonotype was detected a few times. The target antigen is unknown. This chain connects TRBV5-1 to TRBJ2-5, with 8 bases lining up with TRBD1. The TCR originated in a man younger than 35 who had mild COVID-19 (a few samples of this study predate the infection). Cell type and time point are not known. The specimen was PBMCs or a T cell subset sorted from them (not recorded which). CDR3 DNA sequence: TGCGCCAGCAGCTTAGATGGACAGGGAATAGAGACCCAGTACTTC. It specifies CASSLDGQGIETQYF.